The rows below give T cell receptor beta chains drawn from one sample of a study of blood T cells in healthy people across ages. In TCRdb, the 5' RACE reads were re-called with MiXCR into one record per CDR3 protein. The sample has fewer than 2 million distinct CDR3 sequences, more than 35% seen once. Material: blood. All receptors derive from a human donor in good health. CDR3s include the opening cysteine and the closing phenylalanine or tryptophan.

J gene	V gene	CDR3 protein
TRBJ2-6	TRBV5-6	CASSLNGPGANVLTF
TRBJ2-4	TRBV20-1	CSIDRESKNIQYF
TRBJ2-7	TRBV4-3	CASSQLGTGYYEQYF
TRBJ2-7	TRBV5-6	CASSLRGATRYEQYF
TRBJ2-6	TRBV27	CASGRVRSGANVLTF
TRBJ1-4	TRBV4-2	CASSQKTGGGEKLFF
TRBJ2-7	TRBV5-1	CASRYGQQVSYEQYF
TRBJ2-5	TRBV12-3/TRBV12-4	CASSLERLADSQETQYF
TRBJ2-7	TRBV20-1	CSWGGQSSYEQYF
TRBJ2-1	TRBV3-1	CASSPEPPEQFF
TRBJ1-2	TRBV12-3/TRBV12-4	CASSLTTGYGYTF
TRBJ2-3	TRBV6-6	CASSYISSAWDTDTQYF
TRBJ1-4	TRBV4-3	CASSQGLGQVTGKLFF
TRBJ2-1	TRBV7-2	CASSLTYTNEQFF
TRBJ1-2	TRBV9	CASSSGGGKYGYTF
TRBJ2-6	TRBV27	CASSSPGTGVGANVLTF
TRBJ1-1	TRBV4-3	CASSQGFGTGSDEAFF
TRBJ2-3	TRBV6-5	CASSYMALWGTGANTQYF
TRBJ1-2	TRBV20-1	CSARLRDSYGYTF
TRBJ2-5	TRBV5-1	CASSSTGDFQETQYF
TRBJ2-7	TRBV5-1	CASRQDWGYEQYF
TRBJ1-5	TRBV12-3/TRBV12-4	CASSLDASNMLFRSNQPQHF
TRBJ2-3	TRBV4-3	CASSQEADTDTQYF
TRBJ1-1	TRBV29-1	CSVERGPFF
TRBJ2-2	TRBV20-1	CSAHPQGRTGELFF
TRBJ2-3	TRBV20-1	CSATNDQGTDTQYF
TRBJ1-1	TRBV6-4	CASSDEGGMANTEAFF
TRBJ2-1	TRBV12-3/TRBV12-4	CAIPSGGGNEQFF
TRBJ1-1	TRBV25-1	CASSASGGKAEAFF
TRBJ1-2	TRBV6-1	CASSVDRESGYTF
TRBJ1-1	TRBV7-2	CASSPRSGDTEAFF
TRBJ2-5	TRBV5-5	CASGWSGGRGTQYF
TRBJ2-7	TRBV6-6	CASSYGQELHEQYF
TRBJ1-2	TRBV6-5	CASSYDPGGNGYTF
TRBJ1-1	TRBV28	CASSLLGQGGTEAFF
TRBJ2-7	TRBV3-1	CASSQGAGTSYEQYF
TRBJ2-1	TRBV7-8	CASSFSQGAALYNEQFF